Sequencing of this T cell receptor (beta chain) was carried out in a study of blood T cell repertoires in COVID-19. Turning to the study itself: Acute and convalescent COVID-19 specimens originated in the United States, Italy and Spain.

The CDR3 totals 16 residues. The V gene's germline CDR1 is LNHDA and CDR2 SQIVND (reference sequence). V was pared by 7 bases and J by 6 bases, with 12 bases of the junction left unmatched. Original processing methods: Amplification of reference gene primers provided the estimated nucleated cell counts. Repertoires were generated with immunoSEQ multiplex PCR, while TCRdb's copy carries only in-frame clones and drops some. V and J calls plus clone size are reproduced from that table; the DNA served to infer D and trimming. The sample includes roughly 60,000 clones, approximately 91% of them seen just once.

This sequence joins TRBV19 and TRBJ2-1; 10 bases match TRBD2. This clonotype originated in a man in his 60s with active COVID-19. The sample consisted of peripheral blood. The CDR3 DNA sequence: TGTGCCAGTACCTCAAGGGCCCTAGCGGGAGTCAATGAGCAGTTCTTC. Translated, it gives CASTSRALAGVNEQFF.